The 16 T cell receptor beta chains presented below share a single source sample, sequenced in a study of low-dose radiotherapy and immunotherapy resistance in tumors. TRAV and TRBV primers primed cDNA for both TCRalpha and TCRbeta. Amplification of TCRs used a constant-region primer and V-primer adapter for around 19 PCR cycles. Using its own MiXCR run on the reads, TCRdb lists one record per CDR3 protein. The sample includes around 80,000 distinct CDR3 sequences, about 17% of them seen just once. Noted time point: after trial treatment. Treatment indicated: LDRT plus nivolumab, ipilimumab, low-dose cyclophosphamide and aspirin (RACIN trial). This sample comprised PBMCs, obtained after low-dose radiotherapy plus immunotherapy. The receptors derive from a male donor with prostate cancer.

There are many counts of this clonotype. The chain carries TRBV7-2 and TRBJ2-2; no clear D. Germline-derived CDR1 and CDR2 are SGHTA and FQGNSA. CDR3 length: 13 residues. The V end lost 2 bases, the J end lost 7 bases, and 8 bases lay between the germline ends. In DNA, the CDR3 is TGTGCCAGCAGCTTAAAAGTGAACGGGGAGCTGTTTTTT. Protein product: CASSLKVNGELFF.

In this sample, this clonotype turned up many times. CDR3 loop: CASSISPPADGQPQHF. Written as DNA, the CDR3 is TGTGCCAGTAGTATATCCCCCCCGGCAGATGGGCAGCCCCAGCATTTT. V and J are TRBV19 and TRBJ1-5; no clear D. Per the germline V gene, CDR1 is LNHDA and CDR2 is SQIVND (reference sequence). The CDR3 is 16 amino acids. V was shortened by 2 bases and J by 7 bases, with 18 bases between the two germline ends.

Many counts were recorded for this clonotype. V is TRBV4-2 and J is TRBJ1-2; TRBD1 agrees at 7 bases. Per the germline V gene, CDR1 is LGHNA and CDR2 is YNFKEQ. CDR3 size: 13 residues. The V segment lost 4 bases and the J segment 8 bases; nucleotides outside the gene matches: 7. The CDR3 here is CASSPLDREGYTF. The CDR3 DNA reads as TGTGCCAGCAGCCCCCTAGACAGGGAGGGCTACACCTTC.

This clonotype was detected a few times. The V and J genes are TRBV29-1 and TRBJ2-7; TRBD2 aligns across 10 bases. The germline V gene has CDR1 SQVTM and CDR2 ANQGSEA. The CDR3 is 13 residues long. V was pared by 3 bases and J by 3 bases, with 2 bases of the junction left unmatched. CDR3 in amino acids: CSVEIAGGYEQYF. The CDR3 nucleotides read TGCAGCGTTGAGATAGCGGGAGGCTACGAGCAGTACTTC.

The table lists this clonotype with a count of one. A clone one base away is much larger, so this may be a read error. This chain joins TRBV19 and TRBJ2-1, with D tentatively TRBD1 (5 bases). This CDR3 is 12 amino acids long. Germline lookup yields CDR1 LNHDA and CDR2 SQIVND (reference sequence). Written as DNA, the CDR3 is TGTGCCAGGAGTATCATGGGGCATGAGCAGTTCTTC. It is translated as CARSIMGHEQFF.

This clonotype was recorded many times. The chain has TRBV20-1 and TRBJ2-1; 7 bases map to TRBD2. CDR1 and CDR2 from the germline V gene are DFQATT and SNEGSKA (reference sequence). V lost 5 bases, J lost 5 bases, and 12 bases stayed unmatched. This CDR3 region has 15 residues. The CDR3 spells CSAPAKGGTNNEQFF. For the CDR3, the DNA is TGCAGTGCTCCCGCCAAGGGAGGGACCAACAATGAGCAGTTCTTC.

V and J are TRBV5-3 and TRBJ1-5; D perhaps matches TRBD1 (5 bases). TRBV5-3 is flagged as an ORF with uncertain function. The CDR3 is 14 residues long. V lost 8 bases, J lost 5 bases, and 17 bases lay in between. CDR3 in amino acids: CASSHGGVDQPQHF. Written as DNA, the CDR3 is TGTGCCAGCAGCCACGGGGGGGTGGATCAGCCCCAGCATTTT.

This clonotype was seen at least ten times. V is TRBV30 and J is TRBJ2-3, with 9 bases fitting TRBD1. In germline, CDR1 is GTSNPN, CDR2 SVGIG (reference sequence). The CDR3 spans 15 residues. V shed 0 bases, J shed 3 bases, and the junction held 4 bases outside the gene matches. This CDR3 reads CAWSVPGQGTDTQYF. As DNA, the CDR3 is TGTGCCTGGAGTGTTCCGGGACAGGGAACAGATACGCAGTATTTT.

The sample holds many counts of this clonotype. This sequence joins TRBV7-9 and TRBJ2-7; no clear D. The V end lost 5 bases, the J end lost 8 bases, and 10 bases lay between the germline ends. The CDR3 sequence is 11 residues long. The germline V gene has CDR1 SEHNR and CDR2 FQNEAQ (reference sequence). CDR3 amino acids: CASSPGAKQYF. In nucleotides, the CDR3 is TGTGCCAGCAGCCCCGGAGCCAAGCAGTACTTC. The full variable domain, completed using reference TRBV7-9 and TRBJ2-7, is DTGVSQNPRHKITKRGQNVTFRCDPISEHNRLYWYRQTLGQGPEFLTYFQNEAQLEKSRLLSDRFSAERPKGSFSTLEIQRTEQGDSAMYLCASSPGAKQYFGPGTRLTVT.

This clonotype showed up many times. The CDR3 sequence: CSTRRSWDTEAFF. The CDR3 DNA reads as TGCAGCACACGTCGATCGTGGGACACTGAAGCTTTCTTT. The chain employs TRBV29-1 and TRBJ1-1; the D is unclear. V was pared by 8 bases and J by 3 bases, with 16 bases between. Per the germline V gene, CDR1 is SQVTM and CDR2 is ANQGSEA. The CDR3 contains 13 residues.

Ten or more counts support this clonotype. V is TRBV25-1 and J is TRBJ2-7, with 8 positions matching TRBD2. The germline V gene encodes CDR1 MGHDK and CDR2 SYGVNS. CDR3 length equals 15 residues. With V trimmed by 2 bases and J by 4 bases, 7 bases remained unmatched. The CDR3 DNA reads TGTGCCAGCAGTGAAAGTCGGACTAGCTCGTACGAGCAGTACTTC. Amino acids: CASSESRTSSYEQYF.

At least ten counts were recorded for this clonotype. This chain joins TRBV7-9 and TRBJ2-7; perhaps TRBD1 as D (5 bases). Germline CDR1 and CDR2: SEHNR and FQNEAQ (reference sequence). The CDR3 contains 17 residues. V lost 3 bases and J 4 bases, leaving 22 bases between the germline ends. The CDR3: CASSLNGRGPQTYEQYF. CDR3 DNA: TGTGCCAGCAGCTTGAATGGTAGGGGCCCCCAGACGTACGAGCAGTACTTC.

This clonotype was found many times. The CDR3 DNA is TGTGCCAGTAGCACGGGACAATCGAGCTCCTACAATGAGCAGTTCTTC. Translated: CASSTGQSSSYNEQFF. The rearrangement uses TRBV19 and TRBJ2-1; D may be TRBD1 (6 bases). Germline CDR1 LNHDA, CDR2 SQIVND (reference sequence). CDR3 size: 16 residues. Between the trimmed V and J ends, which lost 6 bases and 0 bases, there was a span of 15 bases.

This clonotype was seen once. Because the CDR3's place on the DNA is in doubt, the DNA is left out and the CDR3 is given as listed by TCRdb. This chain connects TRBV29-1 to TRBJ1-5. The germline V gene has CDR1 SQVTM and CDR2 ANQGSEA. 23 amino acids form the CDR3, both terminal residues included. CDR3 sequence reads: CSVRLAPYNEQFFGPGTNQPQHF.

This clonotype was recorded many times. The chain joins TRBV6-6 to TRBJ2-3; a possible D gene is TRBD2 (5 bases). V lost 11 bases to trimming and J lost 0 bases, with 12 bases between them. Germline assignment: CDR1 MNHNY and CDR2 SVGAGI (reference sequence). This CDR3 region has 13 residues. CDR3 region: CASRVESTDTQYF. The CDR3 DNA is TGTGCCTCGAGGGTGGAGAGCACAGATACGCAGTATTTT.

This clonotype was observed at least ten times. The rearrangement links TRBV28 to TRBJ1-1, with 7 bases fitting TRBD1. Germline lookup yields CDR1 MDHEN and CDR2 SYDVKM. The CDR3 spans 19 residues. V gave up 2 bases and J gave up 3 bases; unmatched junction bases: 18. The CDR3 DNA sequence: TGTGCCAGCAGTTTAAATGGAGATAGGGGGCCGCGTGTCGACACTGAAGCTTTCTTT. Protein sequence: CASSLNGDRGPRVDTEAFF.